The entry below describes one T cell receptor (beta chain). The entry originates in a study of blood T cells in healthy people across ages. The use of a sample-barcoded 5' primer and a J-beta primer mix characterized a second PCR of roughly 6 to 12 cycles. TCRdb reprocessed the 5' RACE reads via MiXCR and lists one record per CDR3 protein. The repertoire holds roughly 1.4 million distinct CDR3 sequences, with roughly 60% as singletons. Aged roughly 6 to 100, donors were systemically healthy Caucasians from Russia. Every donor gave 7.5 to 10 milliliters of peripheral blood. Germline loops: CDR1 KGHSH, CDR2 LQKENI. The CDR3 totals 16 residues. Trimming removed 3 bases at V and 3 bases at J, with 18 bases between.

The origin of this receptor is a man aged 18-30 years in good health. The sequenced material came from blood. This chain connects TRBV18 to TRBJ2-7; possible D gene TRBD2, 7 bases. CDR3: CASSPAGQAGHYEQYF. For the CDR3, the DNA is TGTGCCAGCTCACCGGCCGGGCAAGCGGGACACTACGAGCAGTACTTC.